Presented here are 23 T cell receptor beta chains from one specimen sequenced in a study of response to subunit inactivated influenza vaccine. TCRdb reprocessed the RT-PCR reads with MiXCR, giving one entry per CDR3 protein. The data show 500,000 to 550,000 distinct CDR3 sequences, 6% to 9% seen once. The specimen comprised PBMCs from blood, sampled around 25 months after vaccination. The receptors here all came from a man aged 45 to 75 who received an inactivated influenza vaccine.

This clonotype was counted between two and nine times. The gene calls are TRBV4-2 and TRBJ1-4, with unresolved D. With 0 bases removed from V and 6 bases from J, the gap between germline ends came to 11 bases. The CDR3 extends over 15 amino acids. The germline gives CDR1 LGHNA, CDR2 YNFKEQ. CDR3 sequence reads: CASSQEGRRDEKLFF. The CDR3, as DNA: TGTGCCAGCAGCCAAGAGGGTCGAAGGGATGAAAAACTGTTTTTT.

This clonotype showed up just a few times. V and J are TRBV12-3 or TRBV12-4 and TRBJ2-3, with TRBD2 as a possible D gene (6 bases). Deletions cut 8 bases from V and 8 bases from J, with 11 bases between. This CDR3 spans 11 amino acids. CDR3: CASGPGGTQYF. Written as DNA, the CDR3 is TGTGCCAGCGGCCCCGGGGGTACGCAGTATTTT.

In its sample, this clonotype was seen many times. The gene calls are TRBV29-1 and TRBJ2-5; D is perhaps TRBD1 or TRBD2 (5 bases each). CDR1 SQVTM and CDR2 ANQGSEA come from the germline V gene. The V end was cut by 7 bases, the J end by 4 bases, with 10 bases between. CDR3 length: 11 amino acids. CDR3 loop: CSGGPRETQYF. The CDR3 DNA reads as TGCAGCGGGGGACCGAGAGAGACCCAGTACTTC.

This clonotype was recorded at least ten times. The V gene is TRBV7-8, the J gene TRBJ2-1; TRBD2 aligns across 11 bases. V dropped 1 base and J dropped 7; count of bases not matched to a gene: 6. Germline CDR1 reads SGHVS; CDR2 reads FQNEAQ. The CDR3 contains 16 residues. The CDR3 spells CASSLGSGGAHNEQFF. In DNA, the CDR3 is TGTGCCAGCAGCTTAGGTAGCGGGGGGGCCCATAATGAGCAGTTCTTC.

V and J are TRBV20-1 and TRBJ2-7; D remains unclear. V was cut by 6 bases and J by 1 base, with 10 bases left in between. The V gene's germline CDR1 is DFQATT and CDR2 SNEGSKA (reference sequence). This CDR3 region has 12 residues. Here the CDR3 reads CSAIEISYEQYF. The CDR3 nucleotides read TGCAGTGCCATCGAGATATCCTACGAGCAGTACTTC.

The V and J genes are TRBV7-8 and TRBJ2-5; 10 nucleotides match TRBD1. The CDR3 is 14 amino acids. V dropped 4 bases and J dropped 3; count of bases not matched to a gene: 2. Germline V gene data show CDR1 as SGHVS and CDR2 as FQNEAQ. Here the CDR3 DNA reads TGTGCCAGCAGCTCGACAGGGGGCAAAGAGACCCAGTACTTC. Protein: CASSSTGGKETQYF.

There are many counts of this clonotype. The genes are TRBV6-2 or TRBV6-3 and TRBJ2-7; 7 nucleotides align to TRBD2. Germline lookup yields CDR1 MNHEY and CDR2 SVGEGT. The CDR3 has 14 residues. J lost 1 base, V lost 6 bases, and 6 bases had no gene match. This CDR3 is CASRDWRESYEQYF. The DNA for the CDR3 is TGTGCCAGCAGGGACTGGCGGGAGTCCTACGAGCAGTACTTC.

The sample holds a few counts of this clonotype. This chain uses TRBV18 with TRBJ1-5; D gene unclear. The germline V gene encodes CDR1 KGHSH and CDR2 LQKENI. The ends were cut back, 2 bases at V and 0 bases at J, with 8 bases in the middle. The CDR3 loop spans 15 amino acids. In nucleotides, the CDR3 is TGTGCCAGCTCACCAGGGATTTCTAGCAATCAGCCCCAGCATTTT. Encoded protein: CASSPGISSNQPQHF.

This sequence joins TRBV20-1 and TRBJ2-7; D remains unclear. Germline CDR1 DFQATT, CDR2 SNEGSKA (reference sequence). The V gene lost 5 bases and the J gene lost 3 bases, with 8 bases spanning the gap. This CDR3 comprises 11 residues. The CDR3 DNA sequence: TGCAGTGCTTCACCTCACTACGAGCAGTACTTC. This encodes CSASPHYEQYF.

J is TRBJ2-1 and V is TRBV7-2; 10 bases agree with TRBD2. This CDR3 spans 16 amino acids. Germline CDR1 is SGHTA and CDR2 is FQGNSA. Trimming at V came to 2 bases and at J to 7 bases, leaving 8 bases not matched to a gene. As DNA, the CDR3 is TGTGCCAGCAGCTTATCCTCCAGCGGGAGGGGGAATGAGCAGTTCTTC. Amino acids: CASSLSSSGRGNEQFF.

This clonotype was observed once. Mismatch with germline at one junction end may stem from a read error. The chain employs TRBV6-2 or TRBV6-3 and TRBJ2-2; D gene unclear. The V gene's germline CDR1 is MNHEY and CDR2 SVGEGT. The CDR3 is 14 residues long. The CDR3 sequence: CASRPTAFTAELFF. The CDR3 region has the DNA TGTGCCAGCAGGCCCACAGCATTCACCGCGGAGCTGTTTTTT.

The table lists this clonotype with many counts. The rearrangement links TRBV29-1 to TRBJ2-5; possible D gene TRBD1, 7 bases. The CDR3 has 13 residues. Trimming removed 7 bases at V and 5 bases at J, with 17 bases between. Germline CDR1 and CDR2: SQVTM and ANQGSEA. CDR3 in amino acids: CSDFRGDRETQYF. DNA of the CDR3: TGCAGCGACTTCAGGGGGGATAGGGAGACCCAGTACTTC. Full variable domain (rest looked up from reference TRBV29-1 and TRBJ2-5): SAVISQKPSRDICQRGTSLTIQCQVDSQVTMMFWYRQQPGQSLTLIATANQGSEATYESGFVIDKFPISRPNLTFSTLTVSNMSPEDSSIYLCSDFRGDRETQYFGPGTRLLVL.

V and J are TRBV30 and TRBJ2-3, with D possibly TRBD2 on 5 matching bases. From germline, CDR1 is GTSNPN and CDR2 SVGIG (reference sequence). There are 12 residues in the CDR3. The germline V and J ends were trimmed by 6 bases and 8 bases, with 15 bases remaining between them. The CDR3 loop reads CACSAGESTQYF. CDR3 nucleotides: TGTGCCTGCTCTGCGGGCGAATCTACGCAGTATTTT.

A few counts support this clonotype. The chain has TRBV6-2 or TRBV6-3 and TRBJ2-5; 8 bases are shared with TRBD1. This CDR3 comprises 14 residues. The germline V gene has CDR1 MNHEY and CDR2 SVGEGT. V was pared by 6 bases and J by 7 bases, with 10 bases of the junction left unmatched. The DNA of the CDR3 is TGTGCCAGCAGCCCGACAGGGGCTTCAAGGACCCAGTACTTC. Its translation is CASSPTGASRTQYF.

This clonotype was counted a few times. This rearrangement joins TRBV5-5 to TRBJ2-7; 8 nucleotides match TRBD1. Trimming removed 0 bases from V and 6 bases from J; junction bases left unmatched: 5. The CDR3 totals 14 residues. The germline V gene encodes CDR1 SGHKS and CDR2 YYEKEE (reference sequence). The CDR3 loop reads CASSLGTGNREQYF. CDR3 in DNA: TGTGCCAGCAGCTTGGGGACAGGGAACCGCGAGCAGTACTTC.

Notes on this clonotype: This may stem from a read error, because a much larger clone lies one nucleotide away. The J gene is TRBJ1-2, the V gene TRBV2; tentative D call: TRBD1 (5 bases). V lost 4 bases, J lost 3 bases, and 9 bases lay in between. This CDR3 region has 13 residues. Germline CDR1 reads SNHLY; CDR2 reads FYNNEI. CDR3 residues: CASSVDRDYGYTF. CDR3 nucleotides: TGTGCCAGCAGTGTCGACAGAGACTATGGCTACACCTTC.

This clonotype has a handful of counts. The genes are TRBV5-1 and TRBJ2-2, with D possibly matching TRBD1 (5 bases). The CDR3 length is 15 residues. Trimming took off 6 bases at V and 0 bases at J, with 12 bases between the two ends. The germline V gene has CDR1 SGHRS and CDR2 YFSETQ. This CDR3 is CASTRTRANTGELFF. The CDR3 coding sequence is TGCGCCAGCACCAGGACAAGAGCGAACACCGGGGAGCTGTTTTTT.

This clonotype was seen a few times. The chain carries TRBV6-2 or TRBV6-3 and TRBJ1-4, with 8 bases lining up with TRBD1. This CDR3 region has 14 residues. J gave up 8 bases and V 2 bases, and 4 bases lay outside the gene matches. Germline CDR1 is MNHEY and CDR2 is SVGEGT. CDR3 DNA sequence: TGTGCCAGCAGTTACGGACAGGGCCACGAAAAACTGTTTTTT. Protein product: CASSYGQGHEKLFF.

Only a few counts were recorded for this clonotype. The rearrangement uses TRBV20-1 and TRBJ2-4; D possibly matches TRBD1 or TRBD2 (5 bases each). Germline CDR1 reads DFQATT; CDR2 reads SNEGSKA (reference sequence). Deletions cut 6 bases from V and 4 bases from J, with 16 bases between. The CDR3 is made up of 14 amino acids. As DNA, the CDR3 is TGCAGTGCAGACAGACCCGGAGGTAAAAACATTCAGTACTTC. Translating it yields CSADRPGGKNIQYF.

This clonotype was seen more than once but under ten times. This chain joins TRBV3-1 and TRBJ2-5; TRBD2 aligns across 11 bases. Germline assignment: CDR1 LGHDT and CDR2 YNNKEL (reference sequence). The CDR3 runs 16 residues. V shed 3 bases, J shed 6 bases, and the junction held 9 bases outside the gene matches. In nucleotides, the CDR3 is TGTGCCAGCAGCCAGGTTACTAGCGGGAGTGTGCAGACCCAGTACTTC. Translating gives CASSQVTSGSVQTQYF.

This clonotype was counted at least ten times. This rearrangement joins TRBV3-1 to TRBJ2-7; TRBD1 might be the D (6 bases). Trimming stripped 7 bases from V and 7 bases from J, with 20 bases between. Germline V gene data show CDR1 as LGHDT and CDR2 as YNNKEL (reference sequence). This CDR3 has 14 amino acids. The CDR3 nucleotides read TGTGCCAGCATAAGTCAGGGGAAGGTTAGGGAGCAGTACTTC. Translation gives CASISQGKVREQYF.

In this sample, this clonotype turned up a few times. The chain employs TRBV11-1 and TRBJ2-2; 7 positions agree with TRBD1. Germline CDR1 reads SGHAT; CDR2 reads FQDESV (reference sequence). The V gene end was trimmed by 4 bases and the J gene end by 3 bases; junction bases not matched to a gene: 14. The CDR3 covers 18 residues. As DNA, the CDR3 is TGTGCCAGCAGCTACCTTCGGACAGGAACGGGGTACACCGGGGAGCTGTTTTTT. Protein product: CASSYLRTGTGYTGELFF.

This clonotype was recorded a few times. The gene calls are TRBV20-1 and TRBJ2-7; maybe TRBD2 (5 bases). Germline CDR1 DFQATT, CDR2 SNEGSKA (reference sequence). The length of the CDR3 is 13 residues. Trimming took off 5 bases at V and 5 bases at J, with 16 bases between the two ends. This chain's CDR3 is CSAPRVGVDEQYF. CDR3 coding DNA: TGCAGTGCTCCGAGGGTGGGAGTTGACGAGCAGTACTTC.